This T cell receptor beta chain was obtained from a study of T cells after yellow fever vaccination. Findings and caveats of the study: Most clones from primary vaccination were detected again post-booster (96% CD4, 88% CD8). CD4 and CD8 compartments shared a small share of clonotypes, likely from convergent recombination.

This CDR3 spans 16 amino acids. V shed 3 bases and J 0 bases; nucleotides not matched to a gene: 1. Germline V gives CDR1 SGHTA, CDR2 FQGNSA. A single record per CDR3 protein comes from TCRdb applying MiXCR to the 5' RACE reads. The repertoire includes hundreds of thousands of distinct CDR3 sequences, about 12% of them detected once, and about 15% sits in the top ten. There are a few counts of this clonotype. Its antigen is still unknown. The TCR originated in a young man who received the YFV17D yellow fever vaccine. The chain combines TRBV7-2 with TRBJ2-7; 14 bases agree with TRBD2. Source: PBMCs, taken on the day of the yellow fever booster vaccination. The CDR3 spells CASSFGTSGSSYEQYF. The CDR3 nucleotides are TGTGCCAGCAGCTTTGGGACTAGCGGGAGCTCCTACGAGCAGTACTTC. Together with reference TRBV7-2 and TRBJ2-7, the CDR3 gives the full variable domain: GAGVSQSPSNKVTEKGKDVELRCDPISGHTALYWYRQSLGQGLEFLIYFQGNSAPDKSGLPSDRFSAERTGGSVSTLTIQRTQQEDSAVYLCASSFGTSGSSYEQYFGPGTRLTVT.